The rows below give T cell receptor beta chains drawn from one sample of a study of CD8 T cells in ankylosing spondylitis. Via MiXCR, TCRdb re-called the 5' RACE reads, giving one row per CDR3 protein. The sample has 200,000 to 250,000 distinct CDR3 sequences, about 10% seen once; the top ten hold under 7%. Sequenced material: blood, either unsorted or a sorted T cell fraction (not recorded which). These receptors were collected from a male donor with ankylosing spondylitis or in good health (not recorded which). Each CDR3 is given without its conserved first and last residue. Each record gives: V gene, CDR3 length, clone size, D gene, CDR3 protein. The D gene is left open where the match is weak. The size of a clone is reported for some rows only, either as once, few or many, or as a class for expanded clones.

TRBV18	9	few	.	ASSPWTEAF
TRBV12-3/TRBV12-4	13	few	TRBD2	ASSIVREGTDTQY
TRBV10-3	18	many	.	AISERGYSQGAFGVIEQF
TRBV7-9	15	.	.	ASSLPDSRSGANVLT
TRBV28	13	.	.	ASSPIGVYQETQY
TRBV5-1	14	.	TRBD1	ASSGRTGGYNYGYT
TRBV6-2/TRBV6-3	18	.	TRBD2	ASSYSLMTSAEPSSYEQY
TRBV12-3/TRBV12-4	18	many	.	ASSLARVFLGPQWDTEAF
TRBV20-1	15	few	.	CARDLRGKRTTDTQY
TRBV12-3/TRBV12-4	14	many	.	ASSLRSGTAGYEQY
TRBV10-3	15	many	.	AISDKTLADRDTEAF
TRBV12-3/TRBV12-4	12	few	TRBD1	ASSSARDRFRRY
TRBV24-1	12	many	TRBD1	ATSAQTGSETQY
TRBV5-1	13	many	.	ASSHATDPQETQY
TRBV10-3	9	many	.	AISEVNEQF
TRBV4-1	12	many	.	ASSQRTVNTEAF
TRBV20-1	13	many	.	SARDHFMGYNEQF
TRBV12-3/TRBV12-4	15	many	TRBD1	ASSLGKDRGLSETQY
TRBV4-1	14	few	.	ASSRFRDRANYGYT
TRBV11-2	12	.	.	ASSFQRLTDTQY
TRBV27	12	many	.	ASSLSAVRGEQY
TRBV25-1	12	many	.	ASSDTGMGQPQH
TRBV7-2	13	many	.	ASSTASTLNTEAF
TRBV20-1	12	many	TRBD2	SAKRGSSYNEQF
TRBV9	13	few	.	ASSGGTSRTDTQY
TRBV7-8	15	.	.	ASSLSLSVSNTGELF
TRBV5-6	17	many	.	ASSSPLPSTGNLQETQY
TRBV20-1	11	.	TRBD1	SARQGPDTEAF
TRBV9	15	many	TRBD2	ASSAHFSGRFFDEQF